One sample yielded the 5 T cell receptor beta chains listed below, sequenced in a study of CD8 T cells in Susac syndrome. An amount of RNA that ranged from roughly 0.5 to 1 ug was reverse transcribed with random hexamers. A single record per CDR3 protein comes from TCRdb applying MiXCR to the immunoSEQ multiplex PCR reads. Of about 160,000 distinct CDR3 sequences listed, just under 95% were seen once; the top ten hold around 0.13%. The specimen was CD4+ T cells from PBMCs. These receptors were collected from a human donor in good health.

The rearrangement joins TRBV5-1 to TRBJ2-3, with TRBD2 matching over 9 bases. Per germline, CDR1 SGHRS and CDR2 YFSETQ. This CDR3 region has 14 residues. V lost 5 bases to trimming and J lost 3 bases; unmatched junction nucleotides: 4. This chain's CDR3 is CASSRGLATDTQYF. In DNA, the CDR3 is TGCGCCAGCAGTAGAGGACTAGCGACAGATACGCAGTATTTT. The full variable domain, its missing parts supplied by reference TRBV5-1 and TRBJ2-3, is KAGVTQTPRYLIKTRGQQVTLSCSPISGHRSVSWYQQTPGQGLQFLFEYFSETQRNKGNFPGRFSGRQFSNSRSEMNVSTLELGDSALYLCASSRGLATDTQYFGPGTRLTVL.

This chain uses TRBV16 with TRBJ2-1, with 14 bases that match TRBD2. V lost 4 bases to trimming and J lost 4 bases; unmatched junction nucleotides: 3. Germline V gene sequence: CDR1 KGHSY, CDR2 FQNENV. The CDR3 length is 16 residues. Here the CDR3 reads CASSRRLAGGYNEQFF. In DNA, the CDR3 is TGTGCCAGCAGCCGGCGACTAGCGGGGGGGTACAATGAGCAGTTCTTC.

The genes are TRBV20-1 and TRBJ1-5; maybe TRBD1 (6 bases). The germline V and J ends were trimmed by 6 bases and 2 bases, with 14 bases remaining between them. Germline CDR1 DFQATT, CDR2 SNEGSKA (reference sequence). This CDR3 contains 14 residues. CDR3 sequence (DNA): TGCAGTGCCACTCGGGGGGCCCGCAATCAGCCCCAGCATTTT. It yields the protein CSATRGARNQPQHF.

This chain uses TRBV9 with TRBJ1-4; 8 bases align to TRBD1. The CDR3 extends over 15 amino acids. V was pared by 3 bases and J by 2 bases, with 3 bases of the junction left unmatched. Germline CDR1 and CDR2: SGDLS and YYNGEE. CDR3 bases: TGTGCCAGCAGCGACGACAGGGGTACTAATGAAAAACTGTTTTTT. Translated: CASSDDRGTNEKLFF.

This rearrangement joins TRBV6-2 or TRBV6-3 to TRBJ2-5; 9 positions agree with TRBD2. Germline trimming cut 0 bases from V and 1 base from J; bases unmatched to any gene: 0. The CDR3 is 15 residues long. CDR1 and CDR2 (germline): MNHEY, SVGEGT. The CDR3 DNA reads as TGTGCCAGCAGTTACTCTAGCGGGGGCCAAGAGACCCAGTACTTC. As protein: CASSYSSGGQETQYF.